This T cell receptor beta chain was sequenced during a study of identical twins. Many counts were recorded for this clonotype. The CDR3 totals 14 residues. With V trimmed by 3 bases and J by 6 bases, 3 bases remained unmatched. TCRdb re-called the 5' RACE reads through MiXCR, storing one row per CDR3 protein. This sample has some 560,000 distinct CDR3 sequences, with approximately 10% found just once. These data were also reused for a study on yellow fever vaccine responses in identical twins.

This clonotype was sampled from a woman in her late teens or twenties in good health. Sequencing was carried out using PBMCs. This sequence joins TRBV12-3 or TRBV12-4 and TRBJ2-1; 9 bases are a match to TRBD2. The CDR3 DNA sequence: TGTGCCAGCAGTTTTGGGCGGGGGGGCAATGAGCAGTTCTTC. This sequence encodes CASSFGRGGNEQFF.